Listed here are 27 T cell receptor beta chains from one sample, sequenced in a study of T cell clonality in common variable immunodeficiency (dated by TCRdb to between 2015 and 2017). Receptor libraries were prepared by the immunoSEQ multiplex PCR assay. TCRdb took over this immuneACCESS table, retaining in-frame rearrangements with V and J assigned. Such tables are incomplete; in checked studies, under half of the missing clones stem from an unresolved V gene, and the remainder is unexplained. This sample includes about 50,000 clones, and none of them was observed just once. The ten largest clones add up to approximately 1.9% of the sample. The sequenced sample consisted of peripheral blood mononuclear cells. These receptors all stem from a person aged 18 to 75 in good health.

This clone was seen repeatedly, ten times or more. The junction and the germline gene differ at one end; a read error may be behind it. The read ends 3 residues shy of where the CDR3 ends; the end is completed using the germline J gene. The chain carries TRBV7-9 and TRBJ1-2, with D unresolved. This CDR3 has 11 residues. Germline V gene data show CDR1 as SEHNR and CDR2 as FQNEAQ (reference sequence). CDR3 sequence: CASSSSYGYTF. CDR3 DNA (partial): TGTGCCAGCAGCTCGAGCTATGGT.

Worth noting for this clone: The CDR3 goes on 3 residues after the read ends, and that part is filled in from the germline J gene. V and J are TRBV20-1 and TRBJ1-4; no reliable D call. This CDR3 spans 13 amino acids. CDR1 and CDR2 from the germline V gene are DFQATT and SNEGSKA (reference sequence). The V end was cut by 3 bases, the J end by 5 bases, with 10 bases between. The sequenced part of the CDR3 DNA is TGCAGTGCTAGGGGCAGCCCAAATGAAAAA. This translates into CSARGSPNEK. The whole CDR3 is CSARGSPNEKLFF.

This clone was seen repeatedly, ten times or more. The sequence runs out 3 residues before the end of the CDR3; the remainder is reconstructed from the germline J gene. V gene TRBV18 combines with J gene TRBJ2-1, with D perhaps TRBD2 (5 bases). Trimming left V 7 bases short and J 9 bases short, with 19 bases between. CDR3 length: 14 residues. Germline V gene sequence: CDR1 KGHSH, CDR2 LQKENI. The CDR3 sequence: CASLLGSKSGEQFF. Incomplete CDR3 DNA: TGTGCCAGCTTACTAGGCTCCAAATCCGGTGAG. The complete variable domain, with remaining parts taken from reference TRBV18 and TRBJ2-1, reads NAGVMQNPRHLVRRRGQEARLRCSPMKGHSHVYWYRQLPEEGLKFMVYLQKENIIDESGMPKERFSAEFPKEGPSILRIQQVVRGDSAAYFCASLLGSKSGEQFFGPGTRLTVL.

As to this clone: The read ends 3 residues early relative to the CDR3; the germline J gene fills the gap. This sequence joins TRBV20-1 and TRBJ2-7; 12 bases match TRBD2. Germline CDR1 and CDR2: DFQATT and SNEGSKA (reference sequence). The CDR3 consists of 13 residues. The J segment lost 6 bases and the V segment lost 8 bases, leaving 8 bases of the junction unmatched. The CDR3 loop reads CSPSSGGAVEQYF. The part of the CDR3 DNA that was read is TGCAGTCCATCTAGCGGGGGGGCCGTCGAG.

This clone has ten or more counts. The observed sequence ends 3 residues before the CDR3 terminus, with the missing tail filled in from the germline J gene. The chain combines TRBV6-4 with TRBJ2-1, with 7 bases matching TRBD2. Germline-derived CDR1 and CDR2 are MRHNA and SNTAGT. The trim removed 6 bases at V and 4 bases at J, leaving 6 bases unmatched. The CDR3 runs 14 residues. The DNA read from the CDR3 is TGTGCCAGCAGCGGGACTACCGTTTACAATGAG. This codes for CASSGTTVYNE. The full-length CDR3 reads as CASSGTTVYNEQFF.

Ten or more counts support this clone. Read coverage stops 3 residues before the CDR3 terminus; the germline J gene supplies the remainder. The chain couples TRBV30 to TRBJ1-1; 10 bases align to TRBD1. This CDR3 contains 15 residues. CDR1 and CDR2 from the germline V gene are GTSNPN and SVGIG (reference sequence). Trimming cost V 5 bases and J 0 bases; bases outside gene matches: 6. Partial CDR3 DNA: TGTGCCTGGGCGACAGGGGGCCTATTGAACACTGAA. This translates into CAWATGGLLNTE. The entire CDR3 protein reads CAWATGGLLNTEAFF. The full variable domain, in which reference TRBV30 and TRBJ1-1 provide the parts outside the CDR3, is SQTIHQWPATLVQPVGSPLSLECTVEGTSNPNLYWYRQAAGRGLQLLFYSVGIGQISSEVPQNLSASRPQDRQFILSSKKLLLSDSGFYLCAWATGGLLNTEAFFGQGTRLTVV.

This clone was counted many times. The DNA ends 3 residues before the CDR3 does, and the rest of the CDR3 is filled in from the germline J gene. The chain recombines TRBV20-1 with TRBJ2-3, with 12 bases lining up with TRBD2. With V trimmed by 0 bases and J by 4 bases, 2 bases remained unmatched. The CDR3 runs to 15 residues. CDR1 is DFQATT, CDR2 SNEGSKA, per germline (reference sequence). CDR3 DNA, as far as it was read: TGCAGTGCTAGAGATGCTAGCGGGAGGGCAGATACG. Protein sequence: CSARDASGRADT. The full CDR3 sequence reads CSARDASGRADTQYF.

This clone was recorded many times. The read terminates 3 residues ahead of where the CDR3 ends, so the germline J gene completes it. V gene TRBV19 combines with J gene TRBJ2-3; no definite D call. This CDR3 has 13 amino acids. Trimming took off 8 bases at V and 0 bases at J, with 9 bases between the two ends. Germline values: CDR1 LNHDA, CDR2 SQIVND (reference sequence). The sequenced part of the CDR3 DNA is TGTGCCAGTGCGGTCAGCAGCACAGATACG. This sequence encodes CASAVSSTDT. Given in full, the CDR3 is CASAVSSTDTQYF.

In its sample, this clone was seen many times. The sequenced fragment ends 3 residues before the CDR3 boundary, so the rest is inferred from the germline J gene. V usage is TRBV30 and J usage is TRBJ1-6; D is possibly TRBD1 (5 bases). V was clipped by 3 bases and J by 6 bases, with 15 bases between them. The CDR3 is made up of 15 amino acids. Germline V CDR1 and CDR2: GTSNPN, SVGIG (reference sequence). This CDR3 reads CAWRSKQVVNSPLHF. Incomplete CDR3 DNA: TGTGCCTGGAGGTCCAAACAGGTGGTTAATTCACCC.

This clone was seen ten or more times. The CDR3 here is CASSAFRFPPYEQYF. The CDR3 DNA, read in part, is TGTGCCAGCAGTGCCTTTCGGTTCCCCCCCTACGAG. This sequence joins TRBV2 and TRBJ2-7; D is undetermined. The observed sequence ends 3 residues before the CDR3 terminus, with the missing tail filled in from the germline J gene. V was clipped by 4 bases and J by 2 bases, with 15 bases between them. The germline gives CDR1 SNHLY, CDR2 FYNNEI. CDR3 length: 15 amino acids. Using reference TRBV2 and TRBJ2-7 for the parts outside the CDR3, the full variable domain is EPEVTQTPSHQVTQMGQEVILRCVPISNHLYFYWYRQILGQKVEFLVSFYNNEISEKSEIFDDQFSVERPDGSNFTLKIRSTKLEDSAMYFCASSAFRFPPYEQYFGPGTRLTVT.

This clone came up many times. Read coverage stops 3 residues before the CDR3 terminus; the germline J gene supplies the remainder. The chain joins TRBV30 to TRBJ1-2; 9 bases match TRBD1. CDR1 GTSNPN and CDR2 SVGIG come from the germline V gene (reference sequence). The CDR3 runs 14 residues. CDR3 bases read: TGTGCCTGGACCAGACAGGGGGGCGCCCAGGGC. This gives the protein CAWTRQGGAQG. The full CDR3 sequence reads CAWTRQGGAQGYTF. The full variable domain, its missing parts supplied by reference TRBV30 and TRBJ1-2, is SQTIHQWPATLVQPVGSPLSLECTVEGTSNPNLYWYRQAAGRGLQLLFYSVGIGQISSEVPQNLSASRPQDRQFILSSKKLLLSDSGFYLCAWTRQGGAQGYTFGSGTRLTVV.

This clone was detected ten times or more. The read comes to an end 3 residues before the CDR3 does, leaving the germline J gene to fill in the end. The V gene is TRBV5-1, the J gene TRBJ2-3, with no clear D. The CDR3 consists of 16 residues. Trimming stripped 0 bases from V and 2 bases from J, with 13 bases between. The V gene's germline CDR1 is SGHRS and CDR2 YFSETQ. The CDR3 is CASSLAAGFDTDTQYF. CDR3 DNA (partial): TGCGCCAGCAGCTTGGCGGCAGGCTTCGACACAGATACG.

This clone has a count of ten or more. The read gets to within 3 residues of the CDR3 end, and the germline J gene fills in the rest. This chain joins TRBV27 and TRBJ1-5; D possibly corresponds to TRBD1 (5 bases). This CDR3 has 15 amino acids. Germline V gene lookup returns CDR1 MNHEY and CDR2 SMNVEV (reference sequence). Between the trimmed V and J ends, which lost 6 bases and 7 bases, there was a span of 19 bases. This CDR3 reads CASSLAPGGEQPQHF. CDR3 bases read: TGTGCCAGCAGCCTGGCACCGGGGGGTGAGCAGCCC.

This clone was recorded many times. The CDR3 region is CASSLPRGSGLYNEQFF. Partial CDR3 DNA: TGTGCCAGCAGTTTGCCCCGCGGTAGCGGTCTCTACAATGAG. The chain has TRBV27 and TRBJ2-1; tentative D call: TRBD2 (6 bases). With the read ending 3 residues before the CDR3 end, the germline J gene is used to fill in that end. The CDR3 is 17 amino acids. Trimming cost V 3 bases and J 3 bases, with 18 bases left between them. Germline CDR1 is MNHEY and CDR2 is SMNVEV (reference sequence).

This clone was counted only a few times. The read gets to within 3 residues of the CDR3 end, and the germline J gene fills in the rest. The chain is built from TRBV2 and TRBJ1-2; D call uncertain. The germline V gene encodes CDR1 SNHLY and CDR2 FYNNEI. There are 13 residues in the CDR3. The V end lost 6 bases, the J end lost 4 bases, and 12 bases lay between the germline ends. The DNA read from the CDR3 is TGTGCCAGCAGAGAGGATCAGGCCTATGGC. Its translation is CASREDQAYG. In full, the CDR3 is CASREDQAYGYTF. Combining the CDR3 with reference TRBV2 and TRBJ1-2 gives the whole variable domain EPEVTQTPSHQVTQMGQEVILRCVPISNHLYFYWYRQILGQKVEFLVSFYNNEISEKSEIFDDQFSVERPDGSNFTLKIRSTKLEDSAMYFCASREDQAYGYTFGSGTRLTVV.

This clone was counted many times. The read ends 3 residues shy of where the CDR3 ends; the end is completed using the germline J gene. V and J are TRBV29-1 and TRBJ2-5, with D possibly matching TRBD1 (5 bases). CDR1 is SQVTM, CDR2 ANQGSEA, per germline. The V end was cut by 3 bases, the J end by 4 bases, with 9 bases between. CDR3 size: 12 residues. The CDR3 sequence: CSVDMDIETQYF. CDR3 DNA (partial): TGCAGCGTTGATATGGACATAGAGACC.

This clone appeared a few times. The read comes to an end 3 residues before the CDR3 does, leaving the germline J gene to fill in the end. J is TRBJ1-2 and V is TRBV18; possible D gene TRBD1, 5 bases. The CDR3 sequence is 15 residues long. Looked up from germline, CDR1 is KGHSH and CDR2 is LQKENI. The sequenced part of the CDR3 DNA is TGTGCCAGCTCACCCCGGGAAATGTCGACAGATACC. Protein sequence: CASSPREMSTDT. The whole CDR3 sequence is CASSPREMSTDTYTF.

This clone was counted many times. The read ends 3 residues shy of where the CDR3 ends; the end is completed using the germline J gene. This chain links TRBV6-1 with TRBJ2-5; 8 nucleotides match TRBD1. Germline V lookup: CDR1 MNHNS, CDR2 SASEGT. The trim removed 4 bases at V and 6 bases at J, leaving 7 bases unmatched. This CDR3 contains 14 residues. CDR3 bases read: TGTGCCAGCAGTGCTAGGACAGGGAGGAAGACC. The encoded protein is CASSARTGRKT. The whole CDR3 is CASSARTGRKTQYF.

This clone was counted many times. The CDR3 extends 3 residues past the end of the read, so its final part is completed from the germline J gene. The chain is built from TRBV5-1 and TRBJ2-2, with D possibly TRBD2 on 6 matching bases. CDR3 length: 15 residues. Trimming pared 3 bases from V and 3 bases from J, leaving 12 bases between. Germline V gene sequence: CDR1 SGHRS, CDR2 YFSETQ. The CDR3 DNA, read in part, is TGCGCCAGCAGCTGGGGGGACGCACACACCGGGGAG. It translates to CASSWGDAHTGE. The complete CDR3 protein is CASSWGDAHTGELFF.

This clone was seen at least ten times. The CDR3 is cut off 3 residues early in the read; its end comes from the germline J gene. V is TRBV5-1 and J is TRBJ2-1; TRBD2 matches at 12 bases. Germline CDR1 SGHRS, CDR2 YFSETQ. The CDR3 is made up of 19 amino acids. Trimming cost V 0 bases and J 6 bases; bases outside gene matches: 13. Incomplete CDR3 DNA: TGCGCCAGCAGCTTGGGTTTACTAGCGGGGGGCCTCTTCTTCAATGAG. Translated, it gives CASSLGLLAGGLFFNE. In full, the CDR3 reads CASSLGLLAGGLFFNEQFF.

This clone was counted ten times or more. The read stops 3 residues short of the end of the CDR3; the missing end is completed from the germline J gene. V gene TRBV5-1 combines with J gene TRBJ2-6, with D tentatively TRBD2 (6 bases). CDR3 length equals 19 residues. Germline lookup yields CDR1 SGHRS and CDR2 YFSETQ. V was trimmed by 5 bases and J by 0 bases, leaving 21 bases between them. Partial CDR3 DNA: TGCGCCAGCAGTATGTCCGTTTTGCGGGGCTACTCTGGGGCCAACGTC. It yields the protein CASSMSVLRGYSGANV. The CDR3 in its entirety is CASSMSVLRGYSGANVLTF.

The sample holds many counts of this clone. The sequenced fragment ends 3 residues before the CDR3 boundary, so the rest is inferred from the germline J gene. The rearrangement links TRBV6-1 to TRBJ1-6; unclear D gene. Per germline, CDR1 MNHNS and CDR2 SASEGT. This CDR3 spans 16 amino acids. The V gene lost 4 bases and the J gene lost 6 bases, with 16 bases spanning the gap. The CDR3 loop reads CASSATRNQANSPLHF. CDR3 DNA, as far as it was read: TGTGCCAGCAGTGCAACCCGGAATCAGGCTAATTCACCC.

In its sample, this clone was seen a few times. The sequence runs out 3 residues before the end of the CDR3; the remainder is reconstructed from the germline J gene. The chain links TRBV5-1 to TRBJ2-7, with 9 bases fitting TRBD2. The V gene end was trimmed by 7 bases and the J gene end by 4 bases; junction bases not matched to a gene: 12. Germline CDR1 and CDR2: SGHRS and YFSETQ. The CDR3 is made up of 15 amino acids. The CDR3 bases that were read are TGCGCCAGCGCCCGGCGGGCGGGAGGGGGTTACGAG. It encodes CASARRAGGGYE. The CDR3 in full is CASARRAGGGYEQYF.

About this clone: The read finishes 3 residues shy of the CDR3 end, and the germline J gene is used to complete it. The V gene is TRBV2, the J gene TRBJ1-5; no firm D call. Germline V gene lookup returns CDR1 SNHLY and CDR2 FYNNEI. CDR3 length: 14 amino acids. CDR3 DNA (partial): TGTGCCAGCAGCCCTCCCCGCGGGAGCGCTCCC. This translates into CASSPPRGSAP. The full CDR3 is CASSPPRGSAPQHF.

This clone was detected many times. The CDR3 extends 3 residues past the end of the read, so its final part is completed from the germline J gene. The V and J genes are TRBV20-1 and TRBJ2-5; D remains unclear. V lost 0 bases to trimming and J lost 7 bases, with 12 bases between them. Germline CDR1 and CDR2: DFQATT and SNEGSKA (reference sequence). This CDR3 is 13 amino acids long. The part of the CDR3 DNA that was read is TGCAGTGCTAGAGATGAGCCCCCGGGGACC. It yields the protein CSARDEPPGT. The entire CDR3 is CSARDEPPGTQYF.

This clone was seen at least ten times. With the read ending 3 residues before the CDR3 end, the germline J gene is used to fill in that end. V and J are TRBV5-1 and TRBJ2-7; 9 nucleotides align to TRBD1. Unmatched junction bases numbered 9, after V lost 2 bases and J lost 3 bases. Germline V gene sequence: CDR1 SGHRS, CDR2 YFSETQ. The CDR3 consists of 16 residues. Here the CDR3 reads CASSLQGAGGLYEQYF. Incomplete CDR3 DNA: TGCGCCAGCAGCTTACAGGGGGCGGGTGGGCTCTACGAG.

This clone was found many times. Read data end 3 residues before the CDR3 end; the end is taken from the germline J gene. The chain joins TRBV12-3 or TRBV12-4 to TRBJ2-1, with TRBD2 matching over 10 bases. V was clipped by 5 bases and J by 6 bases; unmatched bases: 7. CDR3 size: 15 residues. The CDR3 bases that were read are TGTGCCAGCAGTCCTCTCTTAGCGGGGGGCAATGAG. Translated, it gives CASSPLLAGGNE. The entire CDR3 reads CASSPLLAGGNEQFF.